These 4 T cell receptor beta chains share one sample of origin, sequenced in a study of T cell repertoires in cytomegalovirus infection. TCRdb fed the reads into MiXCR, producing one record per CDR3 protein. The table has hundreds of thousands of distinct CDR3 sequences, 6% to 8% seen once. What was sequenced was PBMCs. The receptor set was obtained from a human donor in good health (CMV status not recorded). Some clones in this sample may be carry-over from other donors' samples.

This clonotype occurred many times. The chain is built from TRBV7-2 and TRBJ2-5; D perhaps matches TRBD2 (6 bases). The CDR3 totals 14 residues. The germline V and J ends were trimmed by 5 bases and 5 bases, with 15 bases remaining between them. Germline loops: CDR1 SGHTA, CDR2 FQGNSA. CDR3: CASSPDPGGETQYF. CDR3 in DNA: TGTGCCAGCAGCCCGGACCCAGGAGGGGAGACCCAGTACTTC. Full variable domain (rest looked up from reference TRBV7-2 and TRBJ2-5): GAGVSQSPSNKVTEKGKDVELRCDPISGHTALYWYRQSLGQGLEFLIYFQGNSAPDKSGLPSDRFSAERTGGSVSTLTIQRTQQEDSAVYLCASSPDPGGETQYFGPGTRLLVL.

This clonotype was observed many times. The chain links TRBV2 to TRBJ2-7; no reliable D call. This CDR3 spans 15 amino acids. In germline, CDR1 is SNHLY, CDR2 FYNNEI. The ends were cut back, 1 base at V and 1 base at J, with 11 bases in the middle. The CDR3 bases are TGTGCCAGCAGTGAAGGAGCCATCTTTTCCTACGAGCAGTACTTC. This gives the protein CASSEGAIFSYEQYF.

This clonotype showed up many times. The CDR3 sequence is CASSLSRTLYQETQYF. The CDR3 region has the DNA TGTGCCAGCAGCTTGTCACGAACCCTGTATCAAGAGACCCAGTACTTC. The chain links TRBV7-6 to TRBJ2-5; D gene uncertain. The V gene's germline CDR1 is SGHVS and CDR2 FNYEAQ. V lost 3 bases and J 2 bases, leaving 16 bases between the germline ends. This CDR3 contains 16 residues.

This clonotype occurred a few times. The chain is built from TRBV6-6 and TRBJ2-6; the D call may be TRBD1 or TRBD2 (6 bases each). The CDR3 is made up of 15 amino acids. Between the trimmed V and J ends, which lost 7 bases and 4 bases, there was a span of 14 bases. The V gene's germline CDR1 is MNHNY and CDR2 SVGAGI (reference sequence). CDR3 DNA: TGTGCCAGCACTCAAAGGAGGGGGGGGGCCAACGTCCTGACTTTC. Amino acid sequence: CASTQRRGGANVLTF.